This T cell receptor beta chain comes out of a study of T cells expressing NK-cell markers. TCRdb re-called the 5' RACE reads and gives one entry per CDR3 protein, without DNA. This repertoire includes about 170,000 distinct CDR3 sequences. The CDR3 consists of 14 residues. Germline assignment: CDR1 SGHTS and CDR2 YDEGEE. The sample comprised blood T cells: a sorted CD56 or NKG2C T cell subset, CD4+ or CD8+ T cells, or bulk PBMC T cells (not recorded which). The chain is built from TRBV5-8 and TRBJ1-2; the TRBD1 assignment by TCRdb is unverifiable without DNA. This receptor was obtained from a man between 18 and 69 years old in good health. The CDR3 sequence: CASNRDRDSDGYTF.